One and the same sample provided the 32 T cell receptor beta chains below, sequenced in a study of T cells after yellow fever vaccination. Via MiXCR, TCRdb re-called the 5' RACE reads, giving one row per CDR3 protein. Among about 74,000 distinct CDR3 sequences listed, around 6.5% were seen once. Sequenced material: CD8+ T cells sorted from PBMCs, taken around 5 days after the first yellow fever vaccination. Every receptor here comes from a man between 18 and 35 years old who received the YFV17D yellow fever vaccine.

The V and J genes are TRBV7-2 and TRBJ2-3, with TRBD1 identical over 9 bases. CDR1 SGHTA and CDR2 FQGNSA come from the germline V gene. V lost 7 bases and J lost 6; bases outside the gene matches: 5. The CDR3 length is 13 residues. CDR3 amino acids: CASKWDRADTQYF. The CDR3 DNA is TGTGCCAGCAAGTGGGACAGGGCTGATACGCAGTATTTT.

This clonotype was picked up a small number of times. The genes are TRBV7-9 and TRBJ1-3; no clear D. CDR3 length: 14 amino acids. Between the trimmed V and J ends, which lost 1 base and 2 bases, there was a span of 6 bases. Germline lookup yields CDR1 SEHNR and CDR2 FQNEAQ (reference sequence). CDR3 coding DNA: TGTGCCAGCAGCTTAGTGGGGACTGGAAACACCATATATTTT. Its translation: CASSLVGTGNTIYF. The full variable domain, in which reference TRBV7-9 and TRBJ1-3 provide the parts outside the CDR3, is DTGVSQNPRHKITKRGQNVTFRCDPISEHNRLYWYRQTLGQGPEFLTYFQNEAQLEKSRLLSDRFSAERPKGSFSTLEIQRTEQGDSAMYLCASSLVGTGNTIYFGEGSWLTVV.

At least ten counts were recorded for this clonotype. CDR3 region: CASSQYGTAPNEQFF. The CDR3 nucleotides read TGTGCCAGCTCCCAATACGGGACAGCTCCCAATGAGCAGTTCTTC. This chain joins TRBV18 and TRBJ2-1, with 7 nucleotides matching TRBD1. The CDR3 loop spans 15 amino acids. V was clipped by 6 bases and J by 6 bases; unmatched bases: 11. Germline CDR1 KGHSH, CDR2 LQKENI. Full variable domain (remainder filled in from reference TRBV18 and TRBJ2-1): NAGVMQNPRHLVRRRGQEARLRCSPMKGHSHVYWYRQLPEEGLKFMVYLQKENIIDESGMPKERFSAEFPKEGPSILRIQQVVRGDSAAYFCASSQYGTAPNEQFFGPGTRLTVL.

The chain employs TRBV11-2 and TRBJ1-4; the D is unclear. The V and J ends lost 2 bases and 5 bases respectively, with 15 bases between them. This CDR3 has 16 residues. CDR1 SGHAT and CDR2 FQNNGV come from the germline V gene. The CDR3 DNA sequence: TGTGCCAGCAGCTTAATTCGTGGGCCGGAGAATGAAAAACTGTTTTTT. The encoded protein is CASSLIRGPENEKLFF.

This clonotype has just a few counts. The chain joins TRBV5-1 to TRBJ1-1; D unresolved. V dropped 5 bases and J dropped 5 bases, with 19 bases sitting between them. CDR3 length: 15 amino acids. Germline-derived CDR1 and CDR2 are SGHRS and YFSETQ. The CDR3: CASRPIGRSQTEAFF. The CDR3 DNA reads TGCGCCAGCAGACCCATAGGGAGGAGTCAAACTGAAGCTTTCTTT.

This clonotype was recorded at least ten times. The chain joins TRBV7-9 to TRBJ2-7; TRBD1 matches 7 bases. Trimming took 4 bases from V and 4 from J; bases not matched to a gene: 4. The CDR3 consists of 13 residues. Germline lookup yields CDR1 SEHNR and CDR2 FQNEAQ (reference sequence). The CDR3 sequence: CASSSGQRYEQYF. The DNA of the CDR3 is TGTGCCAGCAGCTCGGGACAGAGATACGAGCAGTACTTC.

This clonotype was observed at least ten times. The chain links TRBV20-1 to TRBJ1-2; 9 nucleotides match TRBD1. Germline V gene lookup returns CDR1 DFQATT and CDR2 SNEGSKA (reference sequence). Germline trimming cut 4 bases from V and 4 bases from J; bases unmatched to any gene: 7. The CDR3 runs to 14 residues. The CDR3 nucleotides are TGCAGTGCTAAAACAGGGGGCGGTGGCTATGGCTACACCTTC. Its protein product is CSAKTGGGGYGYTF.

This clonotype was counted many times. The chain has TRBV10-3 and TRBJ1-3; 7 bases fit TRBD1. This CDR3 spans 15 amino acids. Germline trimming cut 4 bases from V and 0 bases from J; bases unmatched to any gene: 3. CDR1 and CDR2 from the germline V gene are ENHRY and SYGVKD. As DNA, the CDR3 is TGTGCCATCAGTGTCACAGGGGACTCTGGAAACACCATATATTTT. Translated: CAISVTGDSGNTIYF.

This clonotype was observed many times. One end of the junction does not line up with germline, which may come from a read error. The rearrangement uses TRBV4-1 and TRBJ1-2; D gene unclear. The CDR3 length is 13 residues. CDR1 is MGHRA and CDR2 is YSYEKL in the germline V gene. CDR3 nucleotide sequence: TGCGCCAGCAGCCAAAACACGCCGGGGAGGGAACGATTC. This sequence encodes CASSQNTPGRERF.

In this sample, this clonotype turned up many times. The J gene is TRBJ2-7, the V gene TRBV27; maybe TRBD1 (6 bases). The germline CDR1 and CDR2 sequences are MNHEY and SMNVEV (reference sequence). This CDR3 has 18 amino acids. Trimming stripped 5 bases from V and 3 bases from J, with 26 bases between. CDR3 sequence reads: CASSPKPNTQGMIYEQYV. As DNA, the CDR3 is TGTGCCAGCAGTCCCAAGCCAAATACACAGGGTATGATCTACGAGCAGTACGTC.

This clonotype was seen ten or more times. The CDR3: CASSFPTNYGYTF. In DNA, the CDR3 is TGTGCCAGCAGTTTCCCGACAAACTATGGCTACACCTTC. This chain links TRBV6-2 or TRBV6-3 with TRBJ1-2; D is ambiguous. The V gene lost 4 bases and the J gene lost 2 bases, with 8 bases spanning the gap. The CDR3 is 13 amino acids. CDR1 MNHEY and CDR2 SVGEGT come from the germline V gene.

The chain has TRBV20-1 and TRBJ2-1; 8 nucleotides match TRBD2. This CDR3 region has 15 residues. After removal of 6 bases from V and 1 base from J, the junction contained 8 bases not matched to a gene. Germline V gene data show CDR1 as DFQATT and CDR2 as SNEGSKA (reference sequence). Here the CDR3 reads CSAPGGLGSYNEQFF. The CDR3 nucleotides are TGCAGTGCCCCGGGGGGGCTAGGTTCCTACAATGAGCAGTTCTTC.

In this sample, this clonotype turned up a few times. The rearrangement uses TRBV27 and TRBJ1-1; D is unresolved. This CDR3 region has 13 residues. The V end lost 0 bases, the J end lost 5 bases, and 7 bases lay between the germline ends. Germline V gene lookup returns CDR1 MNHEY and CDR2 SMNVEV (reference sequence). This chain's CDR3 is CASSLSKGTEAFF. CDR3 DNA: TGTGCCAGCAGTTTATCGAAAGGGACTGAAGCTTTCTTT.

This clonotype turned up a few times. The chain employs TRBV27 and TRBJ1-4; tentatively, D is TRBD1 (6 bases). The germline gives CDR1 MNHEY, CDR2 SMNVEV (reference sequence). This CDR3 spans 15 amino acids. V was shortened by 2 bases and J by 8 bases, with 15 bases between the two germline ends. CDR3 amino acids: CASSLEWQGREKLFF. In DNA form, the CDR3 reads TGTGCCAGCAGTTTAGAGTGGCAGGGGAGGGAAAAACTGTTTTTT.

The CDR3 region is CASSLTNTDTQYF. The CDR3 DNA reads as TGTGCCAGCAGCCTCACCAACACAGATACGCAGTATTTT. The chain uses TRBV7-9 and TRBJ2-3, with no clear D. The germline V and J ends were trimmed by 5 bases and 2 bases, with 8 bases remaining between them. This CDR3 is built from 13 residues. Germline V gives CDR1 SEHNR, CDR2 FQNEAQ (reference sequence). Variable domain in full (rest from reference TRBV7-9 and TRBJ2-3): DTGVSQNPRHKITKRGQNVTFRCDPISEHNRLYWYRQTLGQGPEFLTYFQNEAQLEKSRLLSDRFSAERPKGSFSTLEIQRTEQGDSAMYLCASSLTNTDTQYFGPGTRLTVL.

This clonotype was counted many times. The J gene is TRBJ2-5, the V gene TRBV6-2 or TRBV6-3; D might be TRBD1 (6 bases). The CDR3 runs to 13 residues. CDR1 and CDR2 from the germline V gene are MNHEY and SVGEGT. V lost 7 bases and J 2 bases, leaving 11 bases between the germline ends. DNA for the CDR3: TGTGCCAGCATACAGGGTTTGCAAGAGACCCAGTACTTC. Residues: CASIQGLQETQYF.

The chain has TRBV5-6 and TRBJ2-3; 13 bases map to TRBD2. CDR3 length: 17 residues. V was clipped by 4 bases and J by 5 bases; unmatched bases: 10. The germline gives CDR1 SGHDT, CDR2 YYEEEE. CDR3 bases: TGTGCCAGCAGCATATCCGGGACTAGCGGGGTGCTAGATACGCAGTATTTT. This encodes CASSISGTSGVLDTQYF.

This clonotype was recorded many times. The rearrangement uses TRBV20-1 and TRBJ2-7, with D possibly being TRBD2 (6 bases). From germline, CDR1 is DFQATT and CDR2 SNEGSKA (reference sequence). V shed 3 bases and J shed 7 bases, with 16 bases lying between them. The CDR3 contains 13 residues. CDR3 sequence reads: CSASNVADWEQYV. The DNA for the CDR3 is TGCAGTGCTAGTAATGTAGCGGACTGGGAGCAGTACGTC.

This clonotype was recorded at least ten times. The J gene is TRBJ2-7, the V gene TRBV11-2; 10 positions agree with TRBD1. Germline CDR1 and CDR2: SGHAT and FQNNGV. This CDR3 is built from 14 residues. The ends lost 7 bases at V and 3 bases at J; junction bases unmatched: 6. CDR3 residues: CASTGQGENYEQYV. The DNA for the CDR3 is TGTGCCAGCACCGGACAGGGGGAGAACTACGAGCAGTACGTC.

The sample holds many counts of this clonotype. The chain links TRBV4-1 to TRBJ1-4, with D unclear. V was shortened by 4 bases and J by 7 bases, with 13 bases between the two germline ends. Germline lookup yields CDR1 MGHRA and CDR2 YSYEKL. The CDR3 runs 14 residues. The DNA for the CDR3 is TGCGCCAGCAGCCCGATCGCCCTGCTTGAAAAACTGTTTTTT. Its protein product is CASSPIALLEKLFF.

This clonotype occurred a few times. V gene TRBV12-3 or TRBV12-4 combines with J gene TRBJ2-1; no reliable D call. CDR3 size: 13 residues. V was cut by 5 bases and J by 8 bases, with 13 bases left in between. The CDR3 coding sequence is TGTGCCAGCAGTAGAACGTCGGTCTATGAGCAGTTCTTC. It is translated as CASSRTSVYEQFF.

There are a few counts of this clonotype. The CDR3 DNA sequence: TGCAGTGCTAGGGGGGCCAGCTCCTACGAGCAGTACTTC. It codes for CSARGASSYEQYF. The chain links TRBV20-1 to TRBJ2-7, with D perhaps TRBD1 (6 bases). Per the germline V gene, CDR1 is DFQATT and CDR2 is SNEGSKA (reference sequence). The CDR3 covers 13 residues. The V and J ends lost 3 bases and 0 bases respectively, with 9 bases between them.

This clonotype was counted at least ten times. V usage is TRBV14 and J usage is TRBJ2-3; D possibly corresponds to TRBD1 (6 bases). The CDR3 is 16 residues long. CDR1 and CDR2 from the germline V gene are SGHDN and FVKESK. Trimming left V 5 bases short and J 0 bases short, with 15 bases between. CDR3 in amino acids: CASSRTGTKSTDTQYF. The DNA for the CDR3 is TGTGCCAGCAGCAGAACCGGGACAAAGAGCACAGATACGCAGTATTTT.

The chain is built from TRBV18 and TRBJ2-7, with 7 bases matching TRBD1. CDR3 length: 16 amino acids. With 6 bases clipped from V and 1 base from J, the junction kept 12 bases outside the gene matches. The germline CDR1 and CDR2 sequences are KGHSH and LQKENI. CDR3 region: CASSPSDRAESYEQYF. DNA for the CDR3: TGTGCCAGCTCCCCCTCCGACAGGGCGGAATCCTACGAGCAGTACTTC.

This clonotype has ten or more counts. The chain employs TRBV5-1 and TRBJ1-1; D is perhaps TRBD1 (5 bases). V gave up 2 bases and J gave up 2 bases, with 7 bases separating them. This CDR3 comprises 13 residues. Germline V gene data show CDR1 as SGHRS and CDR2 as YFSETQ. CDR3: CASSFDSNTEAFF. CDR3 in DNA: TGCGCCAGCAGCTTTGACAGCAACACTGAAGCTTTCTTT.

On this clonotype: One end of the junction is discordant with germline, which a read error may explain. V usage is TRBV12-3 or TRBV12-4 and J usage is TRBJ2-4; unclear D gene. This CDR3 has 14 residues. CDR3 in DNA: TGTGCCAGCAGTAAAATGGGCGCCATAAACATTCAGTACTTC. It codes for CASSKMGAINIQYF.

This clonotype was detected a few times. The CDR3 here is CSVTGAQNTEAFF. The CDR3 coding sequence is TGCAGCGTGACAGGGGCCCAGAACACTGAAGCTTTCTTT. The genes are TRBV29-1 and TRBJ1-1, with 8 positions matching TRBD1. Germline V lookup: CDR1 SQVTM, CDR2 ANQGSEA. The V and J ends lost 6 bases and 1 base, in that order; junction bases with no gene match: 4. The CDR3 spans 13 residues.

This clonotype was picked up many times. The V and J genes are TRBV7-9 and TRBJ2-4, with D possibly matching TRBD1 (6 bases). The germline V gene has CDR1 SEHNR and CDR2 FQNEAQ (reference sequence). This CDR3 comprises 14 residues. V lost 5 bases, J lost 8 bases, and 16 bases lay in between. The CDR3 sequence: CASSISTGFDIQYF. The DNA of the CDR3 is TGTGCCAGCAGCATATCCACAGGGTTCGACATTCAGTACTTC. Looking up the rest from reference TRBV7-9 and TRBJ2-4 gives the full variable domain: DTGVSQNPRHKITKRGQNVTFRCDPISEHNRLYWYRQTLGQGPEFLTYFQNEAQLEKSRLLSDRFSAERPKGSFSTLEIQRTEQGDSAMYLCASSISTGFDIQYFGAGTRLSVL.

This clonotype was observed a handful of times. The V call is TRBV15, the J call TRBJ1-5; TRBD1 is a possible D gene (6 bases). The CDR3 length is 17 residues. Germline V gene lookup returns CDR1 LNHNV and CDR2 YYDKDF (reference sequence). Trimming removed 2 bases at V and 5 bases at J, with 19 bases between. CDR3 coding DNA: TGTGCCACCAGCAGACCCCTCAGGGGAAGCCTTGATCAGCCCCAGCATTTT. Translation gives CATSRPLRGSLDQPQHF.

The V call is TRBV4-2, the J call TRBJ2-6; D is undetermined. The CDR3 length is 16 residues. Per the germline V gene, CDR1 is LGHNA and CDR2 is YNFKEQ. V shed 3 bases and J shed 0 bases, with 9 bases lying between them. This CDR3 is CASSQNSRSGANVLTF. CDR3 sequence (DNA): TGTGCCAGCAGCCAGAATTCTCGCTCTGGGGCCAACGTCCTGACTTTC.

This clonotype turned up a few times. The V and J genes are TRBV5-6 and TRBJ1-2, with D tentatively TRBD1 (5 bases). The ends were cut back, 0 bases at V and 4 bases at J, with 16 bases in the middle. The CDR3 extends over 16 amino acids. The V gene's germline CDR1 is SGHDT and CDR2 YYEEEE. CDR3 sequence reads: CASSLGSDPRAYGYTF. CDR3 sequence (DNA): TGTGCCAGCAGCTTGGGGTCTGACCCCAGGGCCTATGGCTACACCTTC.

This clonotype was recorded a few times. The chain employs TRBV28 and TRBJ2-3; 10 nucleotides align to TRBD2. This CDR3 has 14 residues. J gave up 3 bases and V 11 bases, and 8 bases lay outside the gene matches. Germline CDR1 and CDR2: MDHEN and SYDVKM. CDR3 nucleotides: TGTGCCTCCCAGCGGGGGGGCGGGACAGATACGCAGTATTTT. Protein sequence: CASQRGGGTDTQYF.